This TCR beta chain was identified in a study of cytomegalovirus exposure and HLA in healthy donors. Findings of the study overall: TCR beta chains numbering 164 were designated cytomegalovirus-associated.

From germline, CDR1 is MNHEY and CDR2 SVGAGI. V lost 4 bases, J lost 4 bases, and 20 bases lay in between. This CDR3 contains 16 residues. PCR amplification relied on 60 Vbeta primers (plus 13 Jbeta primers). The data were produced by immunoSEQ multiplex PCR, yet TCRdb's version contains in-frame clones alone and is incomplete. The table has about 170,000 clones, approximately 80% seen once; the top ten hold 1.2%. Remarks on this clone: Its antigen remains unidentified.

What was sequenced was PBMCs. V and J are TRBV6-5 and TRBJ2-7; a possible D gene is TRBD2 (5 bases). The sequence derives from a boy younger than 10 in good health and CMV-seronegative. In DNA, the CDR3 is TGTGCCAGCAGTTCGTCATTAGGTTCGGGAAAATACGAGCAGTACTTC. Its protein product is CASSSSLGSGKYEQYF.